This T cell receptor beta chain stems from a study of blood T cell repertoires in COVID-19. In the study overall: Italy, Spain and the United States were the sources of the convalescent and acute COVID-19 samples. PBMCs, B-cell-depleted T cells, or T cells provided the cDNA or gDNA that made up the material.

Germline-derived CDR1 and CDR2 are SGHNT and YENEEA. The CDR3 length is 16 residues. V was clipped by 4 bases and J by 7 bases; unmatched bases: 11. Under the authors' procedure: Reference gene primer amplification gave estimated nucleated cell counts. Profiling relied on immunoSEQ multiplex PCR, and the TCRdb table lists in-frame clones only, not all of them. V and J calls and clone size follow that table, whereas D and trimming were derived from the DNA. The table lists approximately 170,000 clones, under 90% of them singletons, with approximately 19% in the top ten. The sample consisted of peripheral blood. The TCR sequence derives from an elderly woman with acute or convalescent COVID-19. The V and J genes are TRBV11-3 and TRBJ2-1, with 9 bases fitting TRBD1. CDR3 nucleotide sequence: TGTGCCAGCAGCTCACTCCAGACAGGGGGTAGGAATGAGCAGTTCTTC. Amino acid sequence: CASSSLQTGGRNEQFF.